The 25 T cell receptor beta chains listed next were all sequenced from one sample in a study of OX40 agonist ivuxolimab in advanced cancers. Some clones are missing from TCRdb's copy, which holds only in-frame ones; the method was immunoSEQ multiplex PCR. The table has more than 95,000 clones, roughly 89% seen once; the top ten hold under 0.8%. This material consisted of CD4+ or CD8+ T cells sorted from blood, taken in a trial of the OX40 agonist ivuxolimab. The origin of the receptors is an adult with an advanced solid tumor such as melanoma, head and neck, liver or kidney cancer.

The chain links TRBV6-6 to TRBJ2-7; unclear D gene. Germline lookup yields CDR1 MNHNY and CDR2 SVGAGI (reference sequence). Between the trimmed V and J ends, which lost 6 bases and 3 bases, there was a span of 12 bases. The CDR3 covers 13 residues. For the CDR3, the DNA is TGTGCCAGCAGCCTACCCCGAGGCTACGAGCAGTACTTC. This codes for CASSLPRGYEQYF.

This chain links TRBV28 with TRBJ2-7; TRBD2 might be the D (5 bases). The germline V gene has CDR1 MDHEN and CDR2 SYDVKM. V was pared by 2 bases and J by 2 bases, with 7 bases between. This CDR3 contains 13 residues. The CDR3 protein is CASSLIGAYEQYF. The CDR3 DNA reads as TGTGCCAGCAGTTTAATCGGGGCCTACGAGCAGTACTTC.

This chain connects TRBV4-1 to TRBJ1-6; TRBD1 agrees at 7 bases. CDR1 is MGHRA, CDR2 YSYEKL, per germline. The length of the CDR3 is 15 residues. V shed 4 bases and J 7 bases; nucleotides not matched to a gene: 7. CDR3 residues: CASSLTGENNSPLHF. CDR3 nucleotide sequence: TGCGCCAGCAGCCTAACAGGGGAGAACAATTCACCCCTCCACTTT.

The V and J genes are TRBV4-3 and TRBJ1-5; TRBD1 might be the D (5 bases). V was pared by 0 bases and J by 1 base, with 10 bases between. This CDR3 comprises 16 residues. The germline V gene encodes CDR1 LGHNA and CDR2 YSLEER. CDR3 loop: CASSQEMAGSNQPQHF. The CDR3 nucleotides read TGCGCCAGCAGCCAAGAAATGGCAGGGAGCAATCAGCCCCAGCATTTT.

The chain joins TRBV6-6 to TRBJ1-2; 9 bases line up with TRBD1. The trim removed 5 bases at V and 6 bases at J, leaving 7 bases unmatched. The CDR3 covers 14 residues. Germline assignment: CDR1 MNHNY and CDR2 SVGAGI (reference sequence). Here the CDR3 reads CASSTQQGADGYTF. The CDR3 DNA is TGTGCCAGCAGTACACAACAGGGGGCGGATGGCTACACCTTC.

The chain recombines TRBV6-5 with TRBJ1-6; 9 bases fit TRBD1. V dropped 0 bases and J dropped 10; count of bases not matched to a gene: 4. Germline V gives CDR1 MNHEY, CDR2 SVGAGI. This CDR3 spans 15 amino acids. The DNA for the CDR3 is TGTGCCAGCAGTTACTCACAGGGGGCGCGATCACCCCTCCACTTT. It encodes CASSYSQGARSPLHF.

The J gene is TRBJ1-5, the V gene TRBV19, with D uncertain. The ends were cut back, 0 bases at V and 7 bases at J, with 10 bases in the middle. This CDR3 is built from 14 residues. From germline, CDR1 is LNHDA and CDR2 SQIVND (reference sequence). The CDR3 sequence: CASSIDKGRQPQHF. The CDR3 coding sequence is TGTGCCAGTAGTATAGACAAGGGTAGACAGCCCCAGCATTTT.

This sequence joins TRBV7-9 and TRBJ1-3; D gene unclear. Germline V gene lookup returns CDR1 SEHNR and CDR2 FQNEAQ (reference sequence). The CDR3 contains 14 residues. Trimming pared 4 bases from V and 1 base from J, leaving 8 bases between. Written as DNA, the CDR3 is TGTGCCAGCAGCTCAGAGGGTTCTGGAAACACCATATATTTT. It translates to CASSSEGSGNTIYF.

The V gene is TRBV9, the J gene TRBJ2-7, with TRBD2 as a possible D gene (5 bases). The CDR3 contains 14 residues. CDR1 is SGDLS and CDR2 is YYNGEE in the germline V gene. The V and J ends lost 4 bases and 2 bases respectively, with 13 bases between them. CDR3 in amino acids: CASSLQPGAYEQYF. The CDR3 nucleotides read TGTGCCAGCAGCTTACAACCCGGGGCCTACGAGCAGTACTTC.

This clone was seen once. CDR3 DNA sequence: TGTGCCAGTAGTAAAAGCCCGGACAGGGATAATTCACCCCTCCACTTT. Its translation is CASSKSPDRDNSPLHF. The V call is TRBV19, the J call TRBJ1-6; 8 nucleotides align to TRBD1. With V trimmed by 4 bases and J by 5 bases, 7 bases remained unmatched. The germline V gene has CDR1 LNHDA and CDR2 SQIVND (reference sequence). The CDR3 contains 16 residues.

In its sample, this clone was seen once. This chain uses TRBV2 with TRBJ1-6; tentative D call: TRBD1 (5 bases). Looked up from germline, CDR1 is SNHLY and CDR2 is FYNNEI. The V end was cut by 6 bases, the J end by 2 bases, with 11 bases between. This CDR3 is built from 15 residues. The CDR3: CASRPTETYNSPLHF. The CDR3 nucleotides read TGTGCCAGCAGACCGACAGAAACCTATAATTCACCCCTCCACTTT.

The V gene is TRBV7-2, the J gene TRBJ2-1, with 10 positions matching TRBD1. V lost 5 bases and J lost 7; bases outside the gene matches: 5. This CDR3 has 14 residues. The germline CDR1 and CDR2 sequences are SGHTA and FQGNSA. CDR3 sequence: CASSRDRGRNEQFF. The CDR3 DNA is TGTGCCAGCAGCCGGGACAGGGGTCGAAATGAGCAGTTCTTC. The full variable domain, in which reference TRBV7-2 and TRBJ2-1 provide the parts outside the CDR3, is GAGVSQSPSNKVTEKGKDVELRCDPISGHTALYWYRQSLGQGLEFLIYFQGNSAPDKSGLPSDRFSAERTGGSVSTLTIQRTQQEDSAVYLCASSRDRGRNEQFFGPGTRLTVL.

This chain connects TRBV7-2 to TRBJ2-1; D is unresolved. Germline V lookup: CDR1 SGHTA, CDR2 FQGNSA. This CDR3 spans 14 amino acids. Trimming removed 1 base from V and 8 bases from J, with 12 bases in between. CDR3 sequence: CASSLGFSGYEQFF. Written as DNA, the CDR3 is TGTGCCAGCAGCTTAGGTTTCTCGGGCTATGAGCAGTTCTTC.

The chain links TRBV6-5 to TRBJ2-1, with D hard to call. V dropped 0 bases and J dropped 0 bases, with 9 bases sitting between them. The V gene's germline CDR1 is MNHEY and CDR2 SVGAGI. The CDR3 contains 16 residues. The DNA of the CDR3 is TGTGCCAGCAGTTACTCGGGCGTGGGCTCCTACAATGAGCAGTTCTTC. It specifies CASSYSGVGSYNEQFF.

Regarding this clone: The same CDR3 also results from other DNA sequences found in this sample. CDR3 loop: CASSLVQGGSYEQYF. The CDR3 DNA reads as TGCGCCAGCAGCTTGGTTCAGGGGGGCTCCTACGAGCAGTACTTC. This chain connects TRBV5-1 to TRBJ2-7; a possible D gene is TRBD1 (7 bases). The CDR3 sequence is 15 residues long. CDR1 is SGHRS, CDR2 YFSETQ, per germline. Trimming removed 0 bases from V and 0 bases from J, with 10 bases in between. The full variable domain, with the rest looked up from reference TRBV5-1 and TRBJ2-7, is KAGVTQTPRYLIKTRGQQVTLSCSPISGHRSVSWYQQTPGQGLQFLFEYFSETQRNKGNFPGRFSGRQFSNSRSEMNVSTLELGDSALYLCASSLVQGGSYEQYFGPGTRLTVT.

The chain couples TRBV28 to TRBJ1-1; D is perhaps TRBD1 (6 bases). V gave up 6 bases and J gave up 2 bases, with 13 bases separating them. The CDR3 is 14 residues long. The V gene's germline CDR1 is MDHEN and CDR2 SYDVKM. The CDR3, as DNA: TGTGCCAGCAGGCTTTCGACAGGTAACACTGAAGCTTTCTTT. This encodes CASRLSTGNTEAFF.

The V and J genes are TRBV9 and TRBJ1-4, with TRBD1 matching 8 bases. CDR1 and CDR2 from the germline V gene are SGDLS and YYNGEE. This CDR3 comprises 16 residues. V dropped 1 base and J dropped 2; count of bases not matched to a gene: 4. The CDR3 loop reads CASSVMSGGTNEKLFF. The CDR3 DNA reads as TGTGCCAGCAGCGTAATGTCAGGGGGCACTAATGAAAAACTGTTTTTT.

The gene calls are TRBV2 and TRBJ2-1, with D hard to call. Germline V lookup: CDR1 SNHLY, CDR2 FYNNEI. This CDR3 is built from 14 residues. Trimming took 4 bases from V and 6 from J, leaving 13 bases between them. The CDR3 coding sequence is TGTGCCAGCAGTGTTTCTAACACCGTCAATGAGCAGTTCTTC. Translation: CASSVSNTVNEQFF.

The J gene is TRBJ2-3, the V gene TRBV7-3; D may be TRBD1 (6 bases). Germline V gene data show CDR1 as SGHTA and CDR2 as FQGTGA. V lost 5 bases, J lost 8 bases, and 17 bases lay in between. CDR3 size: 14 residues. The DNA of the CDR3 is TGTGCCAGCAGCCCAGGGGCCCCAGAGGGTACGCAGTATTTT. It yields the protein CASSPGAPEGTQYF.

The chain is built from TRBV27 and TRBJ1-1; D perhaps matches TRBD1 (5 bases). V lost 5 bases and J lost 8, with 12 bases in between. CDR1 and CDR2 from the germline V gene are MNHEY and SMNVEV (reference sequence). CDR3 length: 12 residues. The CDR3 sequence is CASSMLGVEAFF. CDR3 sequence (DNA): TGTGCCAGCAGTATGCTAGGGGTAGAAGCTTTCTTT.

The rearrangement links TRBV28 to TRBJ1-2, with a tentative D call TRBD1 (5 bases). The germline gives CDR1 MDHEN, CDR2 SYDVKM. CDR3 size: 16 residues. V lost 7 bases to trimming and J lost 6 bases, with 24 bases between them. The CDR3 region is CASTNGGVLQGHGYTF. The CDR3 region has the DNA TGTGCCAGCACCAATGGAGGGGTCCTCCAGGGACATGGCTACACCTTC.

This clone was recorded only once. The V call is TRBV4-3, the J call TRBJ2-7; D is possibly TRBD2 (6 bases). The CDR3 extends over 15 amino acids. Looked up from germline, CDR1 is LGHNA and CDR2 is YSLEER. V was clipped by 4 bases and J by 0 bases, with 13 bases between them. The CDR3 loop reads CASSRGTLSSYEQYF. CDR3 coding DNA: TGCGCCAGCAGCCGAGGGACTTTGAGCTCCTACGAGCAGTACTTC.

This chain uses TRBV5-1 with TRBJ2-4, with D perhaps matching TRBD1 or TRBD2 (6 bases each). The CDR3 runs to 17 residues. V was trimmed by 4 bases and J by 1 base, leaving 18 bases between them. CDR1 and CDR2 (germline): SGHRS, YFSETQ. The CDR3 loop reads CASSPGEPRGAKNIQYF. The CDR3 DNA follows: TGCGCCAGCAGCCCGGGAGAGCCTAGGGGGGCCAAAAACATTCAGTACTTC.

The chain combines TRBV5-1 with TRBJ1-4; D possibly corresponds to TRBD1 (5 bases). Germline V lookup: CDR1 SGHRS, CDR2 YFSETQ. CDR3 length equals 16 residues. With 4 bases removed from V and 0 bases from J, the gap between germline ends came to 13 bases. This chain's CDR3 is CASSPGAVATNEKLFF. In DNA, the CDR3 is TGCGCCAGCAGCCCTGGGGCGGTTGCAACTAATGAAAAACTGTTTTTT. The entire variable domain, with the rest obtained from reference TRBV5-1 and TRBJ1-4, is as follows: KAGVTQTPRYLIKTRGQQVTLSCSPISGHRSVSWYQQTPGQGLQFLFEYFSETQRNKGNFPGRFSGRQFSNSRSEMNVSTLELGDSALYLCASSPGAVATNEKLFFGSGTQLSVL.

V usage is TRBV28 and J usage is TRBJ2-7; TRBD1 matches at 9 bases. Germline trimming cut 7 bases from V and 7 bases from J; bases unmatched to any gene: 11. The germline CDR1 and CDR2 sequences are MDHEN and SYDVKM. The CDR3 runs 14 residues. The CDR3 sequence: CASTWDRVPSEQYF. The CDR3 DNA reads TGTGCCAGCACCTGGGACAGGGTCCCGAGTGAGCAGTACTTC. Full variable domain (missing parts from reference TRBV28 and TRBJ2-7): DVKVTQSSRYLVKRTGEKVFLECVQDMDHENMFWYRQDPGLGLRLIYFSYDVKMKEKGDIPEGYSVSREKKERFSLILESASTNQTSMYLCASTWDRVPSEQYFGPGTRLTVT.